The entry that follows covers one TCR beta chain sequence. The antigen remains unidentified. Samples were assayed with immunoSEQ v3.0 at survey level. TCRdb's copy holds only in-frame clones and misses some; the assay was immunoSEQ multiplex PCR. The table lists 20,000 to 25,000 clones, roughly 85% of them singletons. The data originate from a study of long-term antiretroviral therapy in people with HIV. In the study overall: About a decade before 2015, the earliest samples were taken when ART was typically delayed.

Study conclusions and caveats: Upon ART, diversity increased but remained lower than transplant donor controls.

Before DNA extraction, roughly 1-11 million cryopreserved PBMC were held in the samples. The CDR3 runs to 15 residues. The junction had 9 bases not matched to a gene; V was cut back by 6 bases and J by 7 bases. Germline lookup yields CDR1 KGHSH and CDR2 LQKENI. This material consisted of unsorted PBMCs, taken 0.2 years after starting antiretroviral therapy. This receptor was obtained from a woman in her 30s with HIV. The rearrangement links TRBV18 to TRBJ2-1; TRBD1 matches at 10 bases. CDR3 in DNA: TGTGCCAGCTCGGATCAGGGACAGGGGTTGAATGAGCAGTTCTTC. It codes for CASSDQGQGLNEQFF.